This is a list of T cell receptor beta chains from one sample in a study of cytomegalovirus exposure and HLA in healthy donors. Profiled with immunoSEQ multiplex PCR; TCRdb holds only in-frame clones, not every one. The repertoire has 100,000 or so clones, about 80% of them found once; the top ten carry around 4%. Specimen: PBMCs. These receptors were collected from a man aged 35-49 years in good health and CMV-seronegative. Both conserved end residues are trimmed from each CDR3. Each record gives: CDR3 protein, V gene, clone size, CDR3 length. The listing skips clone size in some rows; elsewhere it reads once, few, many or a size class.

CDR3 protein: ASSPRTVNTGELF
V gene: TRBV5-1
clone size: NA
CDR3 length: 13

CDR3 protein: AINQGDLINSNQPQH
V gene: TRBV10-3
clone size: NA
CDR3 length: 15

CDR3 protein: ASSRTGFTDTQY
V gene: TRBV6-5
clone size: once
CDR3 length: 12

CDR3 protein: ASRTKWQTNTGELF
V gene: TRBV19
clone size: NA
CDR3 length: 14

CDR3 protein: ASSLGVSGEKLF
V gene: TRBV7-9
clone size: NA
CDR3 length: 12

CDR3 protein: STSGGAETQY
V gene: TRBV29-1
clone size: few
CDR3 length: 10

CDR3 protein: ASSFDSYEQY
V gene: TRBV7-9
clone size: NA
CDR3 length: 10

CDR3 protein: ASSPQGHITDTQY
V gene: TRBV18
clone size: few
CDR3 length: 13

CDR3 protein: ASSNQDTNTEAF
V gene: TRBV5-1
clone size: NA
CDR3 length: 12

CDR3 protein: ASSLVAGTGEQY
V gene: TRBV5-4
clone size: NA
CDR3 length: 12